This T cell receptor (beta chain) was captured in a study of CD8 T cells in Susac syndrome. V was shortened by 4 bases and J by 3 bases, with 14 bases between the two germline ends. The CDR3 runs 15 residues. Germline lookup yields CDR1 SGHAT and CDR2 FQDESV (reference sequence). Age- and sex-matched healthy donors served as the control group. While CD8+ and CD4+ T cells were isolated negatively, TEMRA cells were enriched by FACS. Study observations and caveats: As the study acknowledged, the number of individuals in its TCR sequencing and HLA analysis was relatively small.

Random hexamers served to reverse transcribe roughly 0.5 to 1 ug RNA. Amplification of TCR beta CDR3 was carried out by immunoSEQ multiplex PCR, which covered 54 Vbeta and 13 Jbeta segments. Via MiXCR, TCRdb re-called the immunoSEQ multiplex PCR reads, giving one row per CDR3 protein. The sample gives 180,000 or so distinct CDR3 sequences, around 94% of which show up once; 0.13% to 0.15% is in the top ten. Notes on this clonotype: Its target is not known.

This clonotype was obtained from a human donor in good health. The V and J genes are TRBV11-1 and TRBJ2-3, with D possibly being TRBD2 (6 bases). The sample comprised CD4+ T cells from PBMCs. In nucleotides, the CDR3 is TGTGCCAGCAGCTCCGAGGGACTTGGGACAGATACGCAGTATTTT. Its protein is CASSSEGLGTDTQYF.